This entry is about one TCR beta chain. This sample is drawn from a study of glioma-infiltrating T cells after dendritic cell vaccination. Time point here: after dendritic cell vaccination, including at tumor progression/relapse. This CDR3 has 16 residues. The V gene's germline CDR1 is SEHNR and CDR2 FQNEAQ (reference sequence). V lost 5 bases, J lost 2 bases, and 6 bases stayed unmatched. Sequenced by immunoSEQ multiplex PCR; TCRdb stores in-frame clones only, minus some. The sample lists 85,000 to 100,000 clones, 65% to 85% occurring once. The chain has TRBV7-9 and TRBJ2-6, with 7 bases fitting TRBD2. The sample was blood, taken after dendritic cell vaccination. This receptor was obtained from a human donor with glioblastoma. The CDR3 DNA follows: TGTGCCAGCAGCCTAGGCGCGGGGGCTGGGGCCAACGTCCTGACTTTC. Encoded protein: CASSLGAGAGANVLTF.